The 4 T cell receptor beta chains presented below share a single source sample, sequenced in a study of shared clonotypes between healthy human individuals. TCRdb's copy holds only in-frame clones and misses some; the assay was immunoSEQ multiplex PCR. The sample records millions of clones, over 85% being singletons. The specimen was naive CD4+ T cells sorted from blood. Subset indicated: CD45RA+ positively selected. These receptors came from a man between 18 and 35 years old in good health.

The chain recombines TRBV29-1 with TRBJ2-4; the D is unclear. This CDR3 has 11 amino acids. Trimming took 6 bases from V and 9 from J, leaving 12 bases between them. Germline V gene data show CDR1 as SQVTM and CDR2 as ANQGSEA. The CDR3 here is CSVDNMGIQYF. In nucleotides, the CDR3 is TGCAGCGTCGATAACATGGGCATTCAGTACTTC.

This clone was seen just once. The rearrangement uses TRBV10-2 and TRBJ2-3; 11 positions match TRBD2. CDR1 is WSHSY and CDR2 is SAAADI in the germline V gene. V lost 6 bases and J lost 5; bases outside the gene matches: 4. The CDR3 length is 14 residues. The CDR3 region has the DNA TGCGCCAGCAGAGTAGCGGGAGGGGTAGATACGCAGTATTTT. It translates to CASRVAGGVDTQYF.

This chain uses TRBV7-2 with TRBJ2-5, with a possible D match to TRBD1 (5 bases). This CDR3 contains 13 residues. Trimming removed 4 bases from V and 2 bases from J, with 8 bases in between. Germline lookup yields CDR1 SGHTA and CDR2 FQGNSA. DNA of the CDR3: TGTGCCAGCAGCTCACAGGTTCAAGAGACCCAGTACTTC. Translation: CASSSQVQETQYF.

Note on this clone: One junction end disagrees with the germline gene, perhaps due to a read error. This rearrangement joins TRBV6-4 to TRBJ1-1; D uncertain. CDR1 and CDR2 from the germline V gene are MRHNA and SNTAGT. This CDR3 region has 15 residues. For the CDR3, the DNA is TGTGCCAGCAGGCAAGCGGGCCTTGGGAACACTGAAGCTTCCTTT. This encodes CASRQAGLGNTEASF.